Below are 19 T cell receptor beta chains sequenced from a single sample in a study of post-analysis software for immune sequencing data. These receptors' antigens are unknown. Study conclusions and caveats: TRBV5-6, TRBV5-1 and TRBV20-1 were among five TRBV segments more frequent in patients than controls.

Unique molecular identifiers were carried by the TCR beta cDNA libraries. TCRdb re-analysed the PCR reads in MiXCR, keeping a single row per CDR3 protein. The sample contains approximately 730,000 distinct CDR3 sequences, 40% to 55% of which appear only once. Sequencing was performed on blood. These receptors all stem from a girl aged 5-17 years with multiple sclerosis.

The rearrangement links TRBV6-6 to TRBJ1-4, with D hard to call. The CDR3 runs to 13 residues. V dropped 7 bases and J dropped 7 bases, with 13 bases sitting between them. The germline V gene has CDR1 MNHNY and CDR2 SVGAGI (reference sequence). In nucleotides, the CDR3 is TGTGCCAGCAAGGGCCTGGAGTTTGAAAAACTGTTTTTT. Protein product: CASKGLEFEKLFF.

This chain connects TRBV29-1 to TRBJ2-7; D gene uncertain. Per the germline V gene, CDR1 is SQVTM and CDR2 is ANQGSEA. CDR3 length equals 13 residues. Between the trimmed V and J ends, which lost 3 bases and 1 base, there was a span of 10 bases. CDR3 sequence: CSVETPASYEQYF. Written as DNA, the CDR3 is TGCAGCGTTGAGACTCCGGCTTCCTACGAGCAGTACTTC.

The gene calls are TRBV7-8 and TRBJ2-3; D remains ambiguous. The CDR3 is 15 residues long. V lost 2 bases and J lost 0, with 9 bases in between. Germline V CDR1 and CDR2: SGHVS, FQNEAQ. CDR3 nucleotide sequence: TGTGCCAGCAGCTTATTATCGCAGAGCACAGATACGCAGTATTTT. Translated, it gives CASSLLSQSTDTQYF.

The rearrangement links TRBV20-1 to TRBJ2-3; D not certain. V was pared by 3 bases and J by 0 bases, with 7 bases between. CDR3 length equals 13 residues. The germline gives CDR1 DFQATT, CDR2 SNEGSKA (reference sequence). The CDR3 DNA is TGCAGTGCTAGTTGGAGTAGCACAGATACGCAGTATTTT. It specifies CSASWSSTDTQYF.

This clonotype is a singleton in its sample. V gene TRBV6-6 combines with J gene TRBJ1-5; D gene unclear. The CDR3 loop spans 14 amino acids. From germline, CDR1 is MNHNY and CDR2 SVGAGI (reference sequence). V lost 5 bases, J lost 4 bases, and 12 bases lay in between. The DNA of the CDR3 is TGTGCCAGCAGTCCCAACTTAGCAAATCAGCCCCAGCATTTT. Translation: CASSPNLANQPQHF.

The chain links TRBV6-6 to TRBJ2-7, with TRBD2 as a possible D gene (6 bases). The J call may be faulty, since TRBJ2-5 better matches the DNA end. The germline V gene encodes CDR1 MNHNY and CDR2 SVGAGI (reference sequence). The CDR3 loop spans 15 amino acids. The CDR3 sequence is CASSWGLSRGETQYF. The CDR3 DNA reads as TGTGCCAGCAGCTGGGGACTTTCACGTGGGGAGACCCAGTACTTC.

V usage is TRBV28 and J usage is TRBJ2-4, with D possibly being TRBD1 or TRBD2 (5 bases each). The J call is uncertain, as TRBJ2-7 better fits the DNA end. Germline loops: CDR1 MDHEN, CDR2 SYDVKM. There are 13 residues in the CDR3. CDR3 residues: CASSLRGVYEQYF. The DNA of the CDR3 is TGTGCCAGCAGTTTACGAGGGGTCTACGAGCAGTACTTC.

The chain is built from TRBV6-1 and TRBJ2-7; weak D call: TRBD2 (6 bases). The CDR3 sequence is 14 residues long. Germline lookup yields CDR1 MNHNS and CDR2 SASEGT. Between the trimmed V and J ends, which lost 4 bases and 0 bases, there was a span of 10 bases. This CDR3 is CASSGYGSSYEQYF. CDR3 nucleotide sequence: TGTGCCAGCAGTGGATACGGGAGCTCCTACGAGCAGTACTTC.

This clonotype was observed a few times. The chain uses TRBV3-1 and TRBJ2-1; 9 bases are a match to TRBD1. V was clipped by 3 bases and J by 8 bases; unmatched bases: 11. This CDR3 has 16 amino acids. CDR1 and CDR2 from the germline V gene are LGHDT and YNNKEL (reference sequence). The CDR3 nucleotides read TGTGCCAGCAGCCACGATTCTCGGGGACAGGGTTATGAGCAGTTCTTC. It translates to CASSHDSRGQGYEQFF.

Remarks on this clonotype: A junction end diverges from the germline sequence, so it may reflect a read error. This sequence joins TRBV7-2 and TRBJ2-5; 9 bases are shared with TRBD1. TRBJ2-7 explains the end of the DNA better; the J call may be wrong. This CDR3 region has 16 residues. Per germline, CDR1 SGHTA and CDR2 FQGNSA. CDR3 bases: TGTGCCAGCAGCCTAGCAATAACAGGGGGCTTGGTCGAGCAGTACTTC. Protein sequence: CASSLAITGGLVEQYF.

This clonotype was recorded a few times. This chain links TRBV27 with TRBJ2-1; 7 bases match TRBD2. Germline V CDR1 and CDR2: MNHEY, SMNVEV (reference sequence). V lost 6 bases to trimming and J lost 8 bases; unmatched junction nucleotides: 13. This CDR3 is 15 amino acids long. CDR3 nucleotides: TGTGCCAGCAGCTCTTTAGGCGGGAGTCTGGATGAGCAGTTCTTC. Translation gives CASSSLGGSLDEQFF.

V usage is TRBV28 and J usage is TRBJ1-1; possible D gene TRBD1, 5 bases. Germline lookup yields CDR1 MDHEN and CDR2 SYDVKM. V gave up 6 bases and J gave up 0 bases, with 17 bases separating them. The CDR3 extends over 16 amino acids. The CDR3 DNA is TGTGCCAGCAGCCCAGGGAGACAGCCCCTGAACACTGAAGCTTTCTTT. Translation gives CASSPGRQPLNTEAFF.

The rearrangement uses TRBV4-3 and TRBJ1-4, with TRBD1 matching over 8 bases. The CDR3 spans 17 residues. Per the germline V gene, CDR1 is LGHNA and CDR2 is YSLEER. The ends lost 0 bases at V and 7 bases at J; junction bases unmatched: 10. Here the CDR3 DNA reads TGCGCCAGCAGCCAAGATAGGGCGACAGGGGTAGGTGAAAAACTGTTTTTT. It translates to CASSQDRATGVGEKLFF.

V gene TRBV12-3 or TRBV12-4 combines with J gene TRBJ1-1; D not certain. The CDR3 has 15 amino acids. Trimming pared 3 bases from V and 9 bases from J, leaving 20 bases between. The CDR3 DNA follows: TGTGCCAGCAGTTTGATGGCCACCACCTCACTGAAAGCTTTCTTT. Its translation: CASSLMATTSLKAFF.

This clonotype was seen a few times. The rearrangement joins TRBV7-2 to TRBJ1-4; possibly TRBD1 for D (6 bases). V was clipped by 3 bases and J by 0 bases, with 14 bases between them. The germline V gene encodes CDR1 SGHTA and CDR2 FQGNSA. There are 17 residues in the CDR3. The CDR3 sequence: CASSLGNTGSTNEKLFF. The CDR3 DNA follows: TGTGCCAGCAGCTTGGGAAACACAGGGTCAACTAATGAAAAACTGTTTTTT.

The rearrangement links TRBV9 to TRBJ1-5; D might be TRBD1 (6 bases). The CDR3 length is 15 residues. Looked up from germline, CDR1 is SGDLS and CDR2 is YYNGEE. The V end was cut by 4 bases, the J end by 2 bases, with 13 bases between. CDR3 protein: CASSPQGFGNQPQHF. The CDR3 DNA follows: TGTGCCAGCAGCCCCCAGGGGTTTGGCAATCAGCCCCAGCATTTT.

The CDR3 DNA sequence: TGTGCCAGCAGTTTGGGTGCAGGGAAGAGCTCCTACGAGCAGTACTTC. This gives the protein CASSLGAGKSSYEQYF. This chain connects TRBV27 to TRBJ2-7, with D possibly matching TRBD1 (5 bases). Germline loops: CDR1 MNHEY, CDR2 SMNVEV (reference sequence). V lost 3 bases, J lost 0 bases, and 15 bases lay in between. There are 16 residues in the CDR3.

The V call is TRBV30, the J call TRBJ2-6; no firm D call. Trimming removed 2 bases from V and 0 bases from J, with 2 bases in between. CDR3 length equals 13 residues. Germline values: CDR1 GTSNPN, CDR2 SVGIG (reference sequence). CDR3 sequence (DNA): TGTGCCTGGAGTTACTCTGGGGCCAACGTCCTGACTTTC. This codes for CAWSYSGANVLTF.

This clonotype was observed a few times. This chain connects TRBV7-9 to TRBJ2-1; D is uncertain. Per the germline V gene, CDR1 is SEHNR and CDR2 is FQNEAQ (reference sequence). The CDR3 contains 15 residues. Deletions cut 5 bases from V and 6 bases from J, with 17 bases between. The CDR3 sequence: CASSPNPQSANEQFF. CDR3 nucleotides: TGTGCCAGCAGCCCGAACCCGCAGAGTGCCAATGAGCAGTTCTTC. Supplemented by reference TRBV7-9 and TRBJ2-1, the full variable domain reads DTGVSQNPRHKITKRGQNVTFRCDPISEHNRLYWYRQTLGQGPEFLTYFQNEAQLEKSRLLSDRFSAERPKGSFSTLEIQRTEQGDSAMYLCASSPNPQSANEQFFGPGTRLTVL.